This T cell receptor beta chain was profiled in a study of shared T cell receptors in the human thymus. TCRdb's table, derived via immunoSEQ multiplex PCR, lists solely in-frame clones and lacks some. The sample holds 700,000 or so clones, 80% to 90% seen once. The germline CDR1 and CDR2 sequences are SGHKS and YYEKEE (reference sequence). V was clipped by 1 base and J by 6 bases, with 10 bases between them. The CDR3 has 14 residues. These data also formed part of another study, on human thymus T cells. That report notes: Donor material was obtained from healthy Finnish infants undergoing corrective surgery for congenital heart defects. Thymic tissue was derived from resections collected during corrective heart surgery. Thymic repertoires overlap heavily among unrelated individuals, related research has reported.

The J gene is TRBJ2-2, the V gene TRBV5-5; possibly TRBD2 for D (5 bases). This TCR was sampled from a girl under three years old with a congenital heart defect. The sequenced material came from thymocytes. The CDR3 DNA sequence: TGTGCCAGCAGCTTGTGGAGGCTGCCCGGGGAGCTGTTTTTT. As protein: CASSLWRLPGELFF.